These 29 T cell receptor beta chains came from one sample sequenced in a study of cytomegalovirus exposure and HLA in healthy donors. The PCR was carried out with 60 Vbeta primers and 13 Jbeta primers. The protocol was immunoSEQ multiplex PCR, while the TCRdb copy is restricted to in-frame clones and leaves out a portion. This sample has 150,000 or so clones; over 65% occur once, and the top ten carry approximately 6.9%. The sequenced sample consisted of PBMCs. Source of these receptors: a man aged 40-50 years in good health and CMV-seropositive.

V usage is TRBV7-9 and J usage is TRBJ2-7; 9 bases are shared with TRBD1. From germline, CDR1 is SEHNR and CDR2 FQNEAQ (reference sequence). With 6 bases clipped from V and 4 bases from J, the junction kept 4 bases outside the gene matches. CDR3 length equals 13 residues. The CDR3 DNA is TGTGCCAGCAGACAGGGGGCGACGTACGAGCAGTACTTC. It codes for CASRQGATYEQYF.

The rearrangement joins TRBV5-4 to TRBJ2-7; no clear D gene. The germline gives CDR1 SGHNT, CDR2 YYREEE (reference sequence). The CDR3 length is 15 residues. With 0 bases removed from V and 2 bases from J, the gap between germline ends came to 12 bases. CDR3: CASSLDPVKAYEQYF. In DNA form, the CDR3 reads TGTGCCAGCAGCTTGGATCCGGTGAAAGCCTACGAGCAGTACTTC.

This clone occurred a few times. Other DNA sequences of this sample code for an identical CDR3. This sequence joins TRBV7-2 and TRBJ1-4, with 8 positions matching TRBD1. The trim removed 6 bases at V and 4 bases at J, leaving 4 bases unmatched. The CDR3 loop spans 14 amino acids. Germline V gives CDR1 SGHTA, CDR2 FQGNSA. This CDR3 is CASSPDRGNEKLFF. CDR3 in DNA: TGTGCCAGCAGTCCCGACAGGGGTAATGAAAAACTGTTTTTT.

A few counts support this clone. The chain couples TRBV11-2 to TRBJ1-1, with D possibly matching TRBD1 (5 bases). Germline CDR1 is SGHAT and CDR2 is FQNNGV. The CDR3 length is 14 residues. Trimming left V 5 bases short and J 2 bases short, with 12 bases between. As DNA, the CDR3 is TGTGCCAGCAGCCAACGCGGGGCTAACACTGAAGCTTTCTTT. This translates into CASSQRGANTEAFF.

On this clone itself: The junction does not match germline at one end; this may be a read error. The chain couples TRBV7-2 to TRBJ2-5, with 7 bases lining up with TRBD1. The CDR3 extends over 14 amino acids. Germline CDR1 is SGHTA and CDR2 is FQGNSA. The CDR3 coding sequence is TGTGCCAGCACCTTAGGACAGGAGAGGGAGACCCAGTACTTC. Protein: CASTLGQERETQYF.

This clone was seen a single time. CDR3 nucleotide sequence: TGTGCCAGCAGTCCGCAGGGGCGGTTGTACGAGCAGTACTTC. It encodes CASSPQGRLYEQYF. The chain combines TRBV6-1 with TRBJ2-7; a weak D match, TRBD1 (6 bases). This CDR3 has 14 residues. Trimming shortened V by 5 bases and J by 4 bases, and 15 bases separated the two germline ends. Germline CDR1 and CDR2: MNHNS and SASEGT.

The J gene is TRBJ2-2, the V gene TRBV6-6; 7 positions agree with TRBD1. The CDR3 is made up of 15 amino acids. Germline CDR1 and CDR2: MNHNY and SVGAGI (reference sequence). V lost 5 bases and J lost 4; bases outside the gene matches: 7. The CDR3 DNA reads as TGTGCCAGCAGTCGCCGGGACAGTAGCACCGGGGAGCTGTTTTTT. Protein product: CASSRRDSSTGELFF.

The J gene is TRBJ2-7, the V gene TRBV4-3; D may be TRBD1 (6 bases). CDR1 LGHNA and CDR2 YSLEER come from the germline V gene. The CDR3 sequence is 13 residues long. Trimming shortened V by 1 base and J by 6 bases, and 10 bases separated the two germline ends. This chain's CDR3 is CASSQVGGTEQYF. Here the CDR3 DNA reads TGCGCCAGCAGCCAAGTAGGGGGTACCGAGCAGTACTTC.

CDR3 DNA: TGTGCCAGCAGGGACAGAGAAGCTTTCTTT. It translates to CASRDREAFF. This chain connects TRBV28 to TRBJ1-1; TRBD1 is a possible D gene (6 bases). There are 10 residues in the CDR3. Germline V gene lookup returns CDR1 MDHEN and CDR2 SYDVKM. Between the trimmed V and J ends, which lost 6 bases and 8 bases, there was a span of 7 bases.

The gene calls are TRBV29-1 and TRBJ2-2, with 9 bases lining up with TRBD1. The V gene end was trimmed by 4 bases and the J gene end by 5 bases; junction bases not matched to a gene: 2. The CDR3 covers 13 residues. Germline assignment: CDR1 SQVTM and CDR2 ANQGSEA. The CDR3 reads CSVGGQGTGELFF. CDR3 coding DNA: TGCAGCGTTGGGGGACAGGGAACCGGGGAGCTGTTTTTT.

V and J are TRBV6-5 and TRBJ1-2; possibly TRBD1 for D (5 bases). The CDR3 sequence is 13 residues long. The germline CDR1 and CDR2 sequences are MNHEY and SVGAGI. The V and J ends lost 6 bases and 2 bases respectively, with 10 bases between them. Here the CDR3 reads CASRSTANYGYTF. The CDR3 DNA is TGTGCCAGCAGATCGACAGCGAACTATGGCTACACCTTC.

The chain is built from TRBV5-1 and TRBJ2-5, with unresolved D. CDR3 length: 16 residues. Trimming took off 0 bases at V and 0 bases at J, with 12 bases between the two ends. The germline gives CDR1 SGHRS, CDR2 YFSETQ. The CDR3 DNA sequence: TGCGCCAGCAGCTTGGCCGACTCTTCGTACCAAGAGACCCAGTACTTC. Translation: CASSLADSSYQETQYF.

V usage is TRBV9 and J usage is TRBJ2-5, with D possibly being TRBD1 (7 bases). V lost 0 bases and J 5 bases, leaving 14 bases between the germline ends. The CDR3 loop spans 15 amino acids. Germline CDR1 is SGDLS and CDR2 is YYNGEE. As DNA, the CDR3 is TGTGCCAGCAGCGTAGGAGGAGGGGGCTCGGAGACCCAGTACTTC. This gives the protein CASSVGGGGSETQYF.

This clone has a handful of counts. The rearrangement links TRBV9 to TRBJ1-4; TRBD1 matches 8 bases. The CDR3 contains 14 residues. CDR1 and CDR2 from the germline V gene are SGDLS and YYNGEE. Germline trimming cut 4 bases from V and 7 bases from J; bases unmatched to any gene: 6. The CDR3: CASSRTGFGEKLFF. In DNA form, the CDR3 reads TGTGCCAGCAGCCGGACAGGGTTTGGTGAAAAACTGTTTTTT. The whole variable domain, filled in from reference TRBV9 and TRBJ1-4, reads DSGVTQTPKHLITATGQRVTLRCSPRSGDLSVYWYQQSLDQGLQFLIQYYNGEERAKGNILERFSAQQFPDLHSELNLSSLELGDSALYFCASSRTGFGEKLFFGSGTQLSVL.

This chain joins TRBV14 and TRBJ1-1, with unresolved D. V lost 1 base and J 6 bases, leaving 9 bases between the germline ends. CDR3 length: 13 amino acids. Germline CDR1 SGHDN, CDR2 FVKESK. CDR3 loop: CASSQARWAEAFF. In DNA, the CDR3 is TGTGCCAGCAGCCAAGCTAGGTGGGCTGAAGCTTTCTTT.

This chain uses TRBV4-3 with TRBJ2-2; tentatively, D is TRBD2 (6 bases). V dropped 1 base and J dropped 4 bases, with 19 bases sitting between them. Germline lookup yields CDR1 LGHNA and CDR2 YSLEER. This CDR3 spans 18 amino acids. This chain's CDR3 is CASSQAGVAASATGELFF. DNA of the CDR3: TGCGCCAGCAGCCAAGCGGGGGTGGCAGCTAGTGCCACCGGGGAGCTGTTTTTT.

This clone was counted between two and nine times. The rearrangement uses TRBV6-5 and TRBJ2-2; 9 bases are a match to TRBD1. Germline CDR1 is MNHEY and CDR2 is SVGAGI. The CDR3 runs to 16 residues. Unmatched junction bases numbered 6, after V lost 3 bases and J lost 4 bases. This CDR3 is CASSYWGQGGTGELFF. The DNA for the CDR3 is TGTGCCAGCAGTTATTGGGGACAGGGTGGCACCGGGGAGCTGTTTTTT.

This chain joins TRBV2 and TRBJ2-3, with 7 bases aligning to TRBD1. Germline CDR1 reads SNHLY; CDR2 reads FYNNEI. The V gene end was trimmed by 8 bases and the J gene end by 8 bases; junction bases not matched to a gene: 13. The CDR3 has 14 amino acids. This CDR3 reads CASSGQESISTQYF. The DNA of the CDR3 is TGTGCCAGCTCCGGACAGGAATCGATCAGTACGCAGTATTTT.

This clone was found once. This chain joins TRBV6-5 and TRBJ2-7; 7 positions match TRBD2. J gave up 3 bases and V 3 bases, and 11 bases lay outside the gene matches. CDR3 size: 16 residues. Germline CDR1 reads MNHEY; CDR2 reads SVGAGI. This CDR3 is CASSYLGTGEGYEQYF. The CDR3, as DNA: TGTGCCAGCAGTTATCTGGGGACTGGGGAGGGCTACGAGCAGTACTTC.

The chain links TRBV19 to TRBJ2-7, with TRBD1 matching 9 bases. CDR1 and CDR2 from the germline V gene are LNHDA and SQIVND (reference sequence). CDR3 length: 17 amino acids. Trimming at V came to 5 bases and at J to 1 base, leaving 12 bases not matched to a gene. The CDR3 coding sequence is TGTGCCAGTAGTGTTCGACAGGGGGGCATCGAGTCCTACGAGCAGTACTTC. Protein sequence: CASSVRQGGIESYEQYF. Variable domain in full (rest from reference TRBV19 and TRBJ2-7): DGGITQSPKYLFRKEGQNVTLSCEQNLNHDAMYWYRQDPGQGLRLIYYSQIVNDFQKGDIAEGYSVSREKKESFPLTVTSAQKNPTAFYLCASSVRQGGIESYEQYFGPGTRLTVT.

The chain combines TRBV5-8 with TRBJ1-1; TRBD1 is a possible D gene (6 bases). Germline lookup yields CDR1 SGHTS and CDR2 YDEGEE. The V end lost 0 bases, the J end lost 4 bases, and 10 bases lay between the germline ends. This CDR3 is 14 amino acids long. CDR3 DNA: TGTGCCAGCAGCTTGGGGGGGCCCGGCACTGAAGCTTTCTTT. Translated, it gives CASSLGGPGTEAFF.

This clone was found once. Compared with germline, one end of the junction differs, possibly owing to a read error. The chain uses TRBV6-1 and TRBJ2-1, with TRBD2 as a possible D gene (6 bases). Looked up from germline, CDR1 is MNHNS and CDR2 is SASEGT. The CDR3 totals 12 residues. The CDR3 DNA reads TGTGCCAGCAGTGTTGGGGTCCCGGGGGAGGTCTTC. Translated: CASSVGVPGEVF.

The chain combines TRBV6-6 with TRBJ1-5; D is perhaps TRBD1 (5 bases). The CDR3 runs to 14 residues. Germline V lookup: CDR1 MNHNY, CDR2 SVGAGI (reference sequence). Between the trimmed V and J ends, which lost 5 bases and 7 bases, there was a span of 15 bases. The CDR3 here is CASSPSGGGQPQHF. As DNA, the CDR3 is TGTGCCAGCAGTCCGTCGGGGGGAGGGCAGCCCCAGCATTTT.

The count of this clone is one. The chain couples TRBV29-1 to TRBJ2-6; D gene uncertain. Germline assignment: CDR1 SQVTM and CDR2 ANQGSEA. V lost 4 bases and J lost 4, with 5 bases in between. This CDR3 is 12 amino acids long. CDR3 residues: CSVGAGANVLTF. The CDR3 DNA follows: TGCAGCGTTGGCGCGGGGGCCAACGTCCTGACTTTC. Supplemented by reference TRBV29-1 and TRBJ2-6, the full variable domain reads SAVISQKPSRDICQRGTSLTIQCQVDSQVTMMFWYRQQPGQSLTLIATANQGSEATYESGFVIDKFPISRPNLTFSTLTVSNMSPEDSSIYLCSVGAGANVLTFGAGSRLTVL.

The chain carries TRBV18 and TRBJ2-2; no clear D gene. CDR3 length: 15 residues. With 1 base removed from V and 0 bases from J, the gap between germline ends came to 6 bases. The germline gives CDR1 KGHSH, CDR2 LQKENI. In DNA, the CDR3 is TGTGCCAGCTCACCACGGCCAACGAACACCGGGGAGCTGTTTTTT. The encoded protein is CASSPRPTNTGELFF.

The chain's CDR3 is CASSLDTGKAFF. DNA for the CDR3: TGTGCCAGCAGCTTAGATACGGGGAAAGCTTTCTTT. The chain couples TRBV11-3 to TRBJ1-1, with no clear D. Trimming took off 0 bases at V and 9 bases at J, with 8 bases between the two ends. Per germline, CDR1 SGHNT and CDR2 YENEEA. The CDR3 spans 12 residues.

The chain couples TRBV27 to TRBJ1-4; no definite D call. CDR1 is MNHEY, CDR2 SMNVEV, per germline (reference sequence). V dropped 6 bases and J dropped 6 bases, with 5 bases sitting between them. The CDR3 extends over 11 amino acids. CDR3 residues: CASSNYEKLFF. CDR3 in DNA: TGTGCCAGCAGCAACTATGAAAAACTGTTTTTT.

The gene calls are TRBV7-9 and TRBJ2-7; maybe TRBD1 (6 bases). The V end lost 4 bases, the J end lost 2 bases, and 12 bases lay between the germline ends. This CDR3 is built from 14 residues. CDR1 and CDR2 from the germline V gene are SEHNR and FQNEAQ (reference sequence). Written as DNA, the CDR3 is TGTGCCAGCAGCTCCGGGACACAAACCTACGAGCAGTACTTC. Amino acids: CASSSGTQTYEQYF.

The rearrangement joins TRBV5-1 to TRBJ2-7; a possible D gene is TRBD1 (5 bases). Trimming took off 1 base at V and 2 bases at J, with 13 bases between the two ends. CDR3 length: 15 amino acids. Germline lookup yields CDR1 SGHRS and CDR2 YFSETQ. The CDR3 DNA reads as TGCGCCAGCAGCTTGACTGCGACAGTTCCCTACGAGCAGTACTTC. Translating gives CASSLTATVPYEQYF.